A selection of T cell receptor beta chains follows, all from one sample in a study of blood T cell repertoires in COVID-19. Using immunoSEQ multiplex PCR, the repertoire was profiled, and TCRdb retains in-frame clones only, with some absent. The table lists around 250,000 clones, around nine tenths of them singletons. Material: peripheral blood. Source of these receptors: a man aged 35 to 55 with active or convalescent COVID-19. The CDR3 runs from the conserved cysteine through the conserved F or W. D genes are given only for firm matches. Rows may omit the clone size; those that give it use once, few, many or a size class.

NA,TRBJ1-2,TRBV9,NA,TGTGCCAGCAGCGTAGATGGGGGCGCGGACTATGGCTACACCTTC,CASSVDGGADYGYTF
NA,TRBJ2-1,TRBV30,NA,TGTGCCTGGAAAGACTACAGGGATGAGCAGTTCTTC,CAWKDYRDEQFF
NA,TRBJ1-5,TRBV18,NA,TGTGCCAGCTCACCTGCGGTCCCGTCCGGTCAGCCCCAGCATTTT,CASSPAVPSGQPQHF
NA,TRBJ2-1,TRBV3-1/TRBV3-2,NA,TGTGCCAGCAGCCCAAGAGGTAGGGGGTTCTACAATGAGCAGTTCTTC,CASSPRGRGFYNEQFF
NA,TRBJ2-7,TRBV30,NA,TGTGCCTGGTCCAGGGGTAGCTACGAGCAGTACTTC,CAWSRGSYEQYF
TRBD2,TRBJ2-1,TRBV27,NA,TGTGTCTCATCCCCCGGCGGACTAGGAATAGGTGAGCAGTTCTTC,CVSSPGGLGIGEQFF
NA,TRBJ2-7,TRBV12-3/TRBV12-4,NA,TGTGCCAGCAGTTTAGCTCAGAACGAGCAGTACTTC,CASSLAQNEQYF
TRBD1,TRBJ2-7,TRBV24-1,NA,TGTGCCACCAGTGACCGCCCCGGGACAGGGGCGTCCTACGAGCAGTACTTC,CATSDRPGTGASYEQYF
NA,TRBJ1-5,TRBV7-9,NA,TGTGCCAGCAGCGCTCCCGGAGATAGCAATCAGCCCCAGCATTTT,CASSAPGDSNQPQHF
NA,TRBJ1-4,TRBV25-1,NA,TGTGCCACCATTAAGGAGTCGGAGGGTAATGAAAAACTGTTTTTT,CATIKESEGNEKLFF
NA,TRBJ2-1,TRBV28,NA,TGTGCCAGCGCAATATCAGATGAGCAGTTCTTC,CASAISDEQFF
TRBD1,TRBJ1-6,TRBV7-6,NA,TGTGCCAGCAGCCCGGAAGGGGGCTATTCACCCCTCCACTTT,CASSPEGGYSPLHF
TRBD2,TRBJ2-3,TRBV29-1,NA,TGCAGCTCGGGACTACGGTCAGATACGCAGTATTTT,CSSGLRSDTQYF
NA,TRBJ2-5,TRBV13,NA,TGTGCCAGCAGCAGGGGGGGGGACCAAGAGACCCAGTACTTC,CASSRGGDQETQYF
NA,TRBJ1-5,TRBV3-1/TRBV3-2,NA,TGTGCCAGCAGCCAGCGGCAGGGGCCATATCAGCCCCAGCATTTT,CASSQRQGPYQPQHF
NA,TRBJ2-1,TRBV5-6,NA,TGTGCCAGCAGCTTGACGGCAGCGTCTGACTCCTACAATGAGCAGTTCTTC,CASSLTAASDSYNEQFF
NA,TRBJ1-5,TRBV30,NA,TGTGCCTGGAGTGTACGCGGGGGAAATCAGCCCCAGCATTTT,CAWSVRGGNQPQHF
NA,TRBJ2-5,TRBV5-5,once,TGTGCCAGCAGCTTGGTTTCAGAAGGCGGATTAGAGACCCAGTACTTC,CASSLVSEGGLETQYF
NA,TRBJ1-1,TRBV5-1,NA,TGCGCCAGCAATCGGGGGGCCGGGCCCCAGAACACTGAAGCTTTCTTT,CASNRGAGPQNTEAFF
NA,TRBJ2-2,TRBV9,NA,TGTGCCAGCAGCGCCCAGATCACAGGCACCGGGGAGCTGTTTTTT,CASSAQITGTGELFF
NA,TRBJ2-7,TRBV21-1,NA,TGTGCCAGCAGCAAAGAATCAGGGGATAGGTCCTACGAGCAGTACTTC,CASSKESGDRSYEQYF
TRBD1,TRBJ1-1,TRBV11-3,NA,TGTGCCAGCAGCTTACCGTCCTCCGGGACAGGTCGGAACACTGAAGCTTTCTTT,CASSLPSSGTGRNTEAFF
NA,TRBJ1-3,TRBV28,NA,TGTGCCACAGGCGGGTCGTGGAACACCATATATTTT,CATGGSWNTIYF
NA,TRBJ1-5,TRBV18,NA,TGTGCCAGCTCACCACTTCTCGATCAGCCCCAGCATTTT,CASSPLLDQPQHF
NA,TRBJ2-7,TRBV6-5,NA,TGTGCCAGCAGAGAGACACGGAACTACGAGCAGTACTTC,CASRETRNYEQYF
TRBD1,TRBJ2-1,TRBV9,NA,TGTGCCAGCAGCGAGCAGGGGGTCATATCCAATGAGCAGTTCTTC,CASSEQGVISNEQFF
NA,TRBJ2-5,TRBV18,NA,TGTGCCAGCTCACCACCGGGCAGGGTGGAGACCCAGTACTTC,CASSPPGRVETQYF
NA,TRBJ2-2,TRBV10-1,once,TGCGCCAGCAGTGAGCTTGGGGGGAGAACCGGGGAGCTGTTTTTT,CASSELGGRTGELFF
TRBD1,TRBJ2-5,TRBV28,NA,TGTGCCAGCAGTCCCAAATATCGGGACAGGGGTAGGGGGACCCAGTACTTC,CASSPKYRDRGRGTQYF
TRBD1,TRBJ2-5,TRBV9,NA,TGTGCCAGCAGCCTCGGGACAGTTCAAGAGACCCAGTACTTC,CASSLGTVQETQYF
TRBD1,TRBJ2-7,TRBV3-1/TRBV3-2,NA,TGTGCCAGCAGCCTACAGGGGTGGAACGAGCAGTACTTC,CASSLQGWNEQYF
TRBD1,TRBJ1-1,TRBV19,NA,TGTGCCAGTAGTCGGGACAGGGAATCCACTGAAGCTTTCTTT,CASSRDRESTEAFF
NA,TRBJ2-3,TRBV9,NA,TGTGCCACCTCCCCGACGGGGGGCGTCACAGATACGCAGTATTTT,CATSPTGGVTDTQYF
NA,TRBJ1-1,TRBV12-5,few,TGTGCTAGTGGTTTGGGATACATGAACACTGAAGCTTTCTTT,CASGLGYMNTEAFF
NA,TRBJ1-5,TRBV6-5,NA,TGTGCCAGCAGTTATTGGCGGAATAGCAATCAGCCCCAGCATTTT,CASSYWRNSNQPQHF
NA,TRBJ1-2,TRBV12-3/TRBV12-4,few,TGTGCCAGCCTCTTAGGCGGCATGAGCTACACCTTC,CASLLGGMSYTF
NA,TRBJ1-2,TRBV28,few,TGTGCCAGCTCGGAGGAGAGGACCAACTATGGCTACACCTTC,CASSEERTNYGYTF
TRBD1,TRBJ2-7,TRBV6-5,NA,TGTGCCAGCAGTTATGGGGGACAGGGAGGCAACGAGCAGTACTTC,CASSYGGQGGNEQYF
TRBD1,TRBJ2-1,TRBV5-6,NA,TGTGCCAGCATACTCAGGGGGCAGGGCACCTCTAATGAGCAGTTCTTC,CASILRGQGTSNEQFF
TRBD2,TRBJ2-1,TRBV28,NA,TGTGCCAGCAGTAAACTAGCGGGGACCTACAATGAGCAGTTCTTC,CASSKLAGTYNEQFF
TRBD2,TRBJ2-3,TRBV6-5,NA,TGTGCCAGCAACGCGGGGGGTATAACAGATACGCAGTATTTT,CASNAGGITDTQYF